A selection of T cell receptor beta chains follows, all from one sample in a study of blood T cell repertoires in COVID-19. Profiling relied on immunoSEQ multiplex PCR, and the TCRdb table lists in-frame clones only, not all of them. Among about 44,000 clones listed, roughly 84% were seen once. The sample comprised peripheral blood. The receptors come from a woman in her 70s with acute or convalescent COVID-19. Each CDR3 is given with its conserved first and last residue. The order of the fields is J gene, D gene, V gene, CDR3 protein. A D gene is named only where the DNA matches it firmly.

j_gene: TRBJ2-7; d_gene: -; v_gene: TRBV29-1; CDR3aa: CSGSDSSEQYF
j_gene: TRBJ2-3; d_gene: TRBD2; v_gene: TRBV18; CDR3aa: CASLGLAGTPSTDTQYF
j_gene: TRBJ2-3; d_gene: TRBD2; v_gene: TRBV7-2; CDR3aa: CASSLDSWLSSGSTDTQYF
j_gene: TRBJ2-1; d_gene: TRBD2; v_gene: TRBV15; CDR3aa: CATRTSGSNEQFF
j_gene: TRBJ1-5; d_gene: -; v_gene: TRBV6-4; CDR3aa: CASSETTERNSNQPQHF
j_gene: TRBJ1-1; d_gene: -; v_gene: TRBV28; CDR3aa: CASSLGPDTSEAFF
j_gene: TRBJ2-7; d_gene: TRBD2; v_gene: TRBV11-2; CDR3aa: CASSLGGGRAYEQYF
j_gene: TRBJ2-7; d_gene: -; v_gene: TRBV19; CDR3aa: CASSPRTIAGYEQYF
j_gene: TRBJ1-1; d_gene: -; v_gene: TRBV30; CDR3aa: CAWRGGRNTEAFF
j_gene: TRBJ2-1; d_gene: TRBD2; v_gene: TRBV19; CDR3aa: CATLSGTSGSGVYNEQFF
j_gene: TRBJ2-3; d_gene: TRBD1; v_gene: TRBV9; CDR3aa: CASSVKGQGADTQYF
j_gene: TRBJ2-1; d_gene: TRBD2; v_gene: TRBV7-2; CDR3aa: CASSSLTSGLSYNEQFF
j_gene: TRBJ1-1; d_gene: -; v_gene: TRBV18; CDR3aa: CASSLRVDGEAFF
j_gene: TRBJ1-4; d_gene: -; v_gene: TRBV12-3/TRBV12-4; CDR3aa: CASRLDRNEKLFF
j_gene: TRBJ1-6; d_gene: -; v_gene: TRBV7-2; CDR3aa: CASSLGTSNNSPLHF
j_gene: TRBJ1-1; d_gene: -; v_gene: TRBV5-1; CDR3aa: CASSLSQGNTEAFF
j_gene: TRBJ2-7; d_gene: -; v_gene: TRBV7-8; CDR3aa: CASSFGRTYEQYF
j_gene: TRBJ1-5; d_gene: TRBD1; v_gene: TRBV5-1; CDR3aa: CASSLGTASSNQPQHF
j_gene: TRBJ1-1; d_gene: -; v_gene: TRBV7-2; CDR3aa: CASSPGIGNTEAFF
j_gene: TRBJ2-3; d_gene: TRBD2; v_gene: TRBV5-8; CDR3aa: CASSLPQIAGVADTQYF
j_gene: TRBJ2-1; d_gene: TRBD2; v_gene: TRBV19; CDR3aa: CASSRGGSGGYNEQFF
j_gene: TRBJ2-2; d_gene: TRBD2; v_gene: TRBV25-1; CDR3aa: CASSSTSGSSGGELFF
j_gene: TRBJ1-5; d_gene: -; v_gene: TRBV5-1; CDR3aa: CASSLGGGRQPQHF
j_gene: TRBJ2-7; d_gene: TRBD1; v_gene: TRBV6-5; CDR3aa: CASSYDAGTGSYEQYF
j_gene: TRBJ2-1; d_gene: -; v_gene: TRBV19; CDR3aa: CASKGGRLASYNEQFF
j_gene: TRBJ2-1; d_gene: TRBD1; v_gene: TRBV4-2; CDR3aa: CASSQSIGTGRNEQFF
j_gene: TRBJ1-2; d_gene: -; v_gene: TRBV7-2; CDR3aa: CASSGTDSLNYGYTF
j_gene: TRBJ2-3; d_gene: -; v_gene: TRBV19; CDR3aa: CASIGGSMTDTQYF